These 8 T cell receptor beta chains were all obtained from the same sample, sequenced in a study of response to subunit inactivated influenza vaccine. A single record per CDR3 protein comes from TCRdb applying MiXCR to the RT-PCR reads. The sample includes approximately 730,000 distinct CDR3 sequences, approximately 15% of them seen just once. The sequences come from PBMCs from blood, collected 14 days before vaccination. Receptor source: a man aged 50 to 59 who received an inactivated influenza vaccine.

This clonotype was found a few times. The V gene is TRBV18, the J gene TRBJ2-4; 8 nucleotides agree with TRBD2. This CDR3 contains 15 residues. The junction had 10 bases not matched to a gene; V was cut back by 6 bases and J by 6 bases. Germline values: CDR1 KGHSH, CDR2 LQKENI. CDR3 coding DNA: TGTGCCAGCTCCCCCACGGGGGGGCGAGGAAACATTCAGTACTTC. Protein: CASSPTGGRGNIQYF.

This clonotype has a handful of counts. The chain joins TRBV11-2 to TRBJ2-7; D might be TRBD1 or TRBD2, each matching 7 bases. Germline-derived CDR1 and CDR2 are SGHAT and FQNNGV. The ends were cut back, 5 bases at V and 6 bases at J, with 17 bases in the middle. There are 14 residues in the CDR3. The CDR3 is CASSGFRGGLEQYF. CDR3 nucleotides: TGTGCCAGCAGCGGATTCAGGGGGGGTCTCGAGCAGTACTTC.

This rearrangement joins TRBV3-1 to TRBJ2-1; a weak D match, TRBD2 (6 bases). V lost 3 bases and J lost 7, with 13 bases in between. Per the germline V gene, CDR1 is LGHDT and CDR2 is YNNKEL (reference sequence). This CDR3 is 14 amino acids long. The CDR3 bases are TGTGCCAGCAGCCAGACCGTAGCGGCTAATGAGCAGTTCTTC. Its translation is CASSQTVAANEQFF.

V and J are TRBV12-3 or TRBV12-4 and TRBJ2-4, with TRBD1 matching 8 bases. Losses at the gene ends were 0 bases for V and 0 bases for J; bases not matched to a gene: 4. This CDR3 is built from 17 residues. The CDR3 sequence: CASSLAGQGLAKNIQYF. The DNA of the CDR3 is TGTGCCAGCAGTTTAGCTGGACAGGGATTAGCCAAAAACATTCAGTACTTC.

This clonotype has at least ten counts. This rearrangement joins TRBV20-1 to TRBJ1-6; D unresolved. Germline assignment: CDR1 DFQATT and CDR2 SNEGSKA (reference sequence). Trimming shortened V by 3 bases and J by 7 bases, and 13 bases separated the two germline ends. This CDR3 region has 14 residues. CDR3 sequence (DNA): TGCAGTGCTAGTTTGCCACGGGGAAATTCACCCCTCCACTTT. As protein: CSASLPRGNSPLHF.

This clonotype was recorded a few times. CDR3 sequence (DNA): TGCGCCAGCAGCCAAGAGAGTCAGGGTTTAGGCGAGCAGTACTTC. As protein: CASSQESQGLGEQYF. The chain carries TRBV4-1 and TRBJ2-7; tentative D call: TRBD1 (5 bases). The germline CDR1 and CDR2 sequences are MGHRA and YSYEKL. The CDR3 runs 15 residues. Trimming shortened V by 0 bases and J by 6 bases, and 15 bases separated the two germline ends.

This clonotype was observed at least ten times. The CDR3 sequence: CASSLPASGGASYEQYF. In DNA, the CDR3 is TGTGCCAGCAGCTTGCCCGCTAGCGGGGGGGCCTCCTACGAGCAGTACTTC. The chain recombines TRBV7-8 with TRBJ2-7; 12 nucleotides line up with TRBD2. The CDR3 is 17 residues long. The V gene end was trimmed by 3 bases and the J gene end by 0 bases; junction bases not matched to a gene: 6. CDR1 is SGHVS and CDR2 is FQNEAQ in the germline V gene. Looking up the rest from reference TRBV7-8 and TRBJ2-7 gives the full variable domain: GAGVSQSPRYKVAKRGQDVALRCDPISGHVSLFWYQQALGQGPEFLTYFQNEAQLDKSGLPSDRFFAERPEGSVSTLKIQRTQQEDSAVYLCASSLPASGGASYEQYFGPGTRLTVT.

V is TRBV3-1 and J is TRBJ1-1; a possible D gene is TRBD1 (5 bases). There are 15 residues in the CDR3. Trimming removed 1 base from V and 4 bases from J, with 13 bases in between. The germline gives CDR1 LGHDT, CDR2 YNNKEL (reference sequence). The CDR3 region has the DNA TGTGCCAGCAGCCAAGGCCCGGGGGGGTCCACTGAAGCTTTCTTT. This sequence encodes CASSQGPGGSTEAFF.